The 10 T cell receptor beta chains given below trace back to one sample, sequenced in a study of OX40 agonist ivuxolimab in advanced cancers. Measured with immunoSEQ multiplex PCR; TCRdb has only the in-frame clones, and not every one. The sample contains around 100,000 clones, roughly 90% of which appear only once. Source: CD4+ or CD8+ T cells sorted from blood, taken in a trial of the OX40 agonist ivuxolimab. The source is an adult with an advanced solid tumor such as melanoma, head and neck, liver or kidney cancer.

This clone was seen a single time. The chain carries TRBV10-1 and TRBJ2-1, with 12 bases matching TRBD2. The J segment lost 3 bases and the V segment lost 8 bases, leaving 5 bases of the junction unmatched. The CDR3 has 15 residues. Germline V lookup: CDR1 WNHNN, CDR2 SYGVQD (reference sequence). This chain's CDR3 is CASSLAGGLYNEQFF. The DNA for the CDR3 is TGCGCCAGCTCACTAGCGGGAGGTCTCTACAATGAGCAGTTCTTC.

The V gene is TRBV6-1, the J gene TRBJ2-2, with D perhaps TRBD2 (5 bases). The CDR3 loop spans 12 amino acids. Germline values: CDR1 MNHNS, CDR2 SASEGT. V was pared by 5 bases and J by 4 bases, with 5 bases between. The CDR3 region is CASSRGTGELFF. As DNA, the CDR3 is TGTGCCAGCAGTCGGGGCACCGGGGAGCTGTTTTTT.

This chain connects TRBV9 to TRBJ1-5; TRBD1 agrees at 8 bases. CDR3 length equals 15 residues. Germline V gene lookup returns CDR1 SGDLS and CDR2 YYNGEE. After removal of 3 bases from V and 0 bases from J, the junction contained 2 bases not matched to a gene. The CDR3 reads CASSEQGGSNQPQHF. Written as DNA, the CDR3 is TGTGCCAGCAGCGAACAGGGGGGTAGCAATCAGCCCCAGCATTTT.

This clone was seen only once. The chain recombines TRBV7-2 with TRBJ2-3, with 11 bases matching TRBD2. Germline V gene sequence: CDR1 SGHTA, CDR2 FQGNSA. J was trimmed by 6 bases and V by 5 bases; bases with no gene match: 4. The CDR3 covers 14 residues. CDR3 nucleotide sequence: TGTGCCAGCAGCCTTACTAGCGGGAGTGATACGCAGTATTTT. This encodes CASSLTSGSDTQYF. The variable domain in full, completed from reference TRBV7-2 and TRBJ2-3, reads GAGVSQSPSNKVTEKGKDVELRCDPISGHTALYWYRQSLGQGLEFLIYFQGNSAPDKSGLPSDRFSAERTGGSVSTLTIQRTQQEDSAVYLCASSLTSGSDTQYFGPGTRLTVL.

The chain combines TRBV19 with TRBJ2-1; 8 bases line up with TRBD2. V lost 3 bases, J lost 4 bases, and 11 bases stayed unmatched. From germline, CDR1 is LNHDA and CDR2 SQIVND (reference sequence). The CDR3 is 17 residues long. The CDR3 loop reads CASSIRPSGPPYNEQFF. CDR3 nucleotides: TGTGCCAGTAGTATTCGGCCTAGCGGGCCACCTTACAATGAGCAGTTCTTC. The full variable domain, in which reference TRBV19 and TRBJ2-1 provide the parts outside the CDR3, is DGGITQSPKYLFRKEGQNVTLSCEQNLNHDAMYWYRQDPGQGLRLIYYSQIVNDFQKGDIAEGYSVSREKKESFPLTVTSAQKNPTAFYLCASSIRPSGPPYNEQFFGPGTRLTVL.

This chain links TRBV28 with TRBJ2-1; D gene uncertain. The V end was cut by 6 bases, the J end by 9 bases, with 12 bases between. The CDR3 is 12 residues long. The germline gives CDR1 MDHEN, CDR2 SYDVKM. The chain's CDR3 is CASSPLFSEQFF. The CDR3 coding sequence is TGTGCCAGCAGCCCCCTTTTCAGTGAGCAGTTCTTC.

V is TRBV5-4 and J is TRBJ1-2, with 7 bases lining up with TRBD1. J gave up 2 bases and V 3 bases, and 4 bases lay outside the gene matches. Germline V gene lookup returns CDR1 SGHNT and CDR2 YYREEE (reference sequence). The CDR3 length is 14 residues. CDR3 region: CASSSKTGNYGYTF. The CDR3 coding sequence is TGTGCCAGCAGCTCAAAGACAGGGAACTATGGCTACACCTTC.

CDR3 residues: CASNLTSGRRGGKNIQYF. CDR3 DNA sequence: TGCGCCAGCAACCTGACTAGCGGGAGGAGAGGGGGCAAAAACATTCAGTACTTC. The V and J genes are TRBV23-1 and TRBJ2-4; the match to TRBD2 covers 13 bases. TRBV23-1 is given ORF status, its function remaining uncertain. The V gene end was trimmed by 7 bases and the J gene end by 3 bases; junction bases not matched to a gene: 12. This CDR3 comprises 18 residues.

The chain has TRBV28 and TRBJ2-1; D unclear. V shed 6 bases and J shed 4 bases, with 10 bases lying between them. The CDR3 has 13 amino acids. The germline gives CDR1 MDHEN, CDR2 SYDVKM. The CDR3 DNA reads as TGTGCCAGCAGACGCCAGATGTACAATGAGCAGTTCTTC. This translates into CASRRQMYNEQFF.

The chain is built from TRBV21-1 and TRBJ1-2. TRBV21-1 is classified as a pseudogene. This CDR3 spans 15 amino acids. The CDR3 loop reads CASSAGRGQLRGYTF. The CDR3 coding sequence is TGTGCCAGCAGCGCTGGGAGGGGACAGCTTAGGGGCTACACCTTC.